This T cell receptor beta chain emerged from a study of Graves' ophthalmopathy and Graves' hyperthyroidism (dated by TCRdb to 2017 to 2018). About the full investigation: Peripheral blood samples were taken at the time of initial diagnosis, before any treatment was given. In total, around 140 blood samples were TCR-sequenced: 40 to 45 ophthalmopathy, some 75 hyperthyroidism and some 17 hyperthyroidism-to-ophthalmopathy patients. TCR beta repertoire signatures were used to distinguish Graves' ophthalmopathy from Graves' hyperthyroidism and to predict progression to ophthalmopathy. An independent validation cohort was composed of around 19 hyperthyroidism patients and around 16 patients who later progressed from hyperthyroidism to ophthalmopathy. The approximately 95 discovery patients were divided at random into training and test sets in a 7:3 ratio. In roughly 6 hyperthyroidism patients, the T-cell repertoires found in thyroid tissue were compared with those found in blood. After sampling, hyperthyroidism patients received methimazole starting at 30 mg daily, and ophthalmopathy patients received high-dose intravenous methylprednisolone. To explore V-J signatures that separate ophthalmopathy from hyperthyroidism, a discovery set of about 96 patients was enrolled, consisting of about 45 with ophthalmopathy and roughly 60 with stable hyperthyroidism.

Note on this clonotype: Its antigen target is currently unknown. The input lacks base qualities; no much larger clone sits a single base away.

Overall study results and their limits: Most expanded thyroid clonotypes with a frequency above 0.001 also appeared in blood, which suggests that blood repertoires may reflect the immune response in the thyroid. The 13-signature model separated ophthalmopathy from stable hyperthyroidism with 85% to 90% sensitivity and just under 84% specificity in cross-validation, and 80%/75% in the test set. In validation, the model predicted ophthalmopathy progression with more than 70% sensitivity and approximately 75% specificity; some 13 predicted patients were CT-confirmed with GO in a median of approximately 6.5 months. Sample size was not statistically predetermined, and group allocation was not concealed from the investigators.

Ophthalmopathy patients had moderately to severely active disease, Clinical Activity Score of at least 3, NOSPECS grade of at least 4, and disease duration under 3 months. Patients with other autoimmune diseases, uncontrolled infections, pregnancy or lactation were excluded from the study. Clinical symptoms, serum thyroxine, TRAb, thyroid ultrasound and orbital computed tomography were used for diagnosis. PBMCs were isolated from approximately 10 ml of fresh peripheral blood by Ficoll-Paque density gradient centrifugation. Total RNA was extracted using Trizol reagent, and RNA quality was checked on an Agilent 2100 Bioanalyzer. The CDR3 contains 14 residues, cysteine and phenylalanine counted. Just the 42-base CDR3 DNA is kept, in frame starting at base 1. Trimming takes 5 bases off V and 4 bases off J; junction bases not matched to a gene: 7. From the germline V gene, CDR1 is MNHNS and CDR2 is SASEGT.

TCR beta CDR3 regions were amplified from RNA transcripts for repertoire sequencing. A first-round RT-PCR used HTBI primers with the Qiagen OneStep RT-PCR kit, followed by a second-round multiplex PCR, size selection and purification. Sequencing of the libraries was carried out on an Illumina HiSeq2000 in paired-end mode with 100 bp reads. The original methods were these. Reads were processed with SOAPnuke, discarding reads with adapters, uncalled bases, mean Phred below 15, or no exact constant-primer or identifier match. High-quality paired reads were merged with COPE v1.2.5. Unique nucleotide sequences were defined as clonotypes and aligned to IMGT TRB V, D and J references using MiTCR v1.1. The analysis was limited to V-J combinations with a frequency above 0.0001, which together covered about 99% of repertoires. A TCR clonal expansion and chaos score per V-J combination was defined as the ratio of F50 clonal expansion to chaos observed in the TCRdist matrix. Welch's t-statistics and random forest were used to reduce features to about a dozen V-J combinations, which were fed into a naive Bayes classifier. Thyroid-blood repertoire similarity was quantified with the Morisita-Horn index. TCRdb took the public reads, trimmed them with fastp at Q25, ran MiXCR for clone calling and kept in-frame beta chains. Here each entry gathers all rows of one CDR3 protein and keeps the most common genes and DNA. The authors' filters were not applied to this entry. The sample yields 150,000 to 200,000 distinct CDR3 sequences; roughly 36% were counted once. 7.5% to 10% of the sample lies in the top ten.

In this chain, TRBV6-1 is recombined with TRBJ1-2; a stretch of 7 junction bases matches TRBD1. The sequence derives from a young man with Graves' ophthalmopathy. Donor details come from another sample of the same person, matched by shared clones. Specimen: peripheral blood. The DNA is TGTGCCAGCAGTACCGGGACAGTTTCCTATGGCTACACCTTC. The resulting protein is CASSTGTVSYGYTF.